This T cell receptor (beta chain) came from a study of blood T cell repertoires in COVID-19. Authors' processing steps: Nucleated cell counts were estimated from reference gene primer amplification. Method: immunoSEQ multiplex PCR; TCRdb's copy keeps in-frame clones and lacks some. V and J calls and clone size are given by that table; D and trimming were obtained from the DNA. The sample shows some 75,000 clones, more than 70% of them seen only once. Germline lookup yields CDR1 MNHEY and CDR2 SVGAGI. The CDR3 totals 16 residues. V was shortened by 0 bases and J by 6 bases, with 16 bases between the two germline ends.

Sequencing input: peripheral blood. The sequence was collected from a man between 70 and 80 years old with active or convalescent COVID-19. The J gene is TRBJ2-3, the V gene TRBV6-5; D is perhaps TRBD1 (5 bases). The CDR3 sequence is CASSYSIPGFGDTQYF. CDR3 DNA sequence: TGTGCCAGCAGTTACTCGATACCAGGGTTTGGGGATACGCAGTATTTT.